A single T cell receptor beta chain is shown here with its context. Its antigen is currently unknown. According to the study, TCR beta libraries were built with iRepertoire HTBI primers and CDR3-region Arm-PCR. TCRdb itself ran the multiplex PCR reads through MiXCR, one entry per CDR3 protein. The table has 300,000 to 400,000 distinct CDR3 sequences, approximately 20% seen once; the top ten hold 38%. The data stem from a study of regulatory T cells in long-lasting Graves disease. The sample's time point: newly diagnosed GD, antithyroid drugs for less than 3 months. PBMC-extracted RNA yielded the TCR library. Broader study findings: In persistent patients, shared public clonotypes (over 2,500) outnumbered those in new patients (approximately 940). Accuracy was possibly reduced by small sample size.

This receptor was identified in a female donor with Graves disease. The specimen comprised peripheral blood mononuclear cells (PBMCs), sampled at new diagnosis, from a patient treated with antithyroid drugs.

As DNA, the CDR3 is TGTGCCAGCAGTGGTTCGGACGGAAACTATGGCTACACCTTC. Amino acids: CASSGSDGNYGYTF. The V gene is TRBV2, the J gene TRBJ1-2; no clear D gene. V was clipped by 4 bases and J by 2 bases, with 11 bases between them. Germline CDR1 reads SNHLY; CDR2 reads FYNNEI. The CDR3 totals 14 residues.